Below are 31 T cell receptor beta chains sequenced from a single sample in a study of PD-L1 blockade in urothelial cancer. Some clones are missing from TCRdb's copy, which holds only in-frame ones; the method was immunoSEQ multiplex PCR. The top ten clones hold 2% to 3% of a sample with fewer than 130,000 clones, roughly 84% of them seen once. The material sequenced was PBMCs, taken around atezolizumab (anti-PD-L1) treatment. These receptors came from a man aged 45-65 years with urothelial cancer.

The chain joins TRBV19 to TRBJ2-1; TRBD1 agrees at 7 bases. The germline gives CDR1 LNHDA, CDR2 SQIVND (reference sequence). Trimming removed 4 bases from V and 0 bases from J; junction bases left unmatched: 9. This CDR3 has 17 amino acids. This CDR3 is CASSTQGQWGSYNEQFF. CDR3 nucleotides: TGTGCCAGTAGTACCCAGGGACAGTGGGGCTCCTACAATGAGCAGTTCTTC.

CDR3 residues: CAWREGYMNTEAFF. The CDR3, as DNA: TGTGCCTGGAGGGAGGGATACATGAACACTGAAGCTTTCTTT. The chain links TRBV30 to TRBJ1-1; no firm D call. From germline, CDR1 is GTSNPN and CDR2 SVGIG (reference sequence). V was clipped by 3 bases and J by 0 bases, with 11 bases between them. CDR3 length equals 14 residues.

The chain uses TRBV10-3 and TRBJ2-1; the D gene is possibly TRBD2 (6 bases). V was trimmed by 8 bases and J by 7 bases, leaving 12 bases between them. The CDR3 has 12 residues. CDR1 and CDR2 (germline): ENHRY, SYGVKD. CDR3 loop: CAIGGLMNEQFF. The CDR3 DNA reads TGTGCCATCGGGGGACTCATGAATGAGCAGTTCTTC.

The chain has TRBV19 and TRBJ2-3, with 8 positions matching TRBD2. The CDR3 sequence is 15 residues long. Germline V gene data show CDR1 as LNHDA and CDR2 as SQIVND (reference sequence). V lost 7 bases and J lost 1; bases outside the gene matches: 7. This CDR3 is CASMRSGRRTDTQYF. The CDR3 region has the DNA TGTGCCAGTATGAGGAGCGGGAGACGCACAGATACGCAGTATTTT.

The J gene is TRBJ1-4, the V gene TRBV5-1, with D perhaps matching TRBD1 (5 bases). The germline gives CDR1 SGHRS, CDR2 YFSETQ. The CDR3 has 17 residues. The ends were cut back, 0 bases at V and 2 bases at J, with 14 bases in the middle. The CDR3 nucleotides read TGCGCCAGCAGCTTGGAGGCAGGGCTTACCACTAATGAAAAACTGTTTTTT. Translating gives CASSLEAGLTTNEKLFF.

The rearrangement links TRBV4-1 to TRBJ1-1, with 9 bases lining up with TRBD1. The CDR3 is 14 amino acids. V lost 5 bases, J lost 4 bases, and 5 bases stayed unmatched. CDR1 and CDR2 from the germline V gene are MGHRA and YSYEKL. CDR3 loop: CASSLQGASTEAFF. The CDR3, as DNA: TGCGCCAGCAGCTTACAGGGGGCGAGCACTGAAGCTTTCTTT.

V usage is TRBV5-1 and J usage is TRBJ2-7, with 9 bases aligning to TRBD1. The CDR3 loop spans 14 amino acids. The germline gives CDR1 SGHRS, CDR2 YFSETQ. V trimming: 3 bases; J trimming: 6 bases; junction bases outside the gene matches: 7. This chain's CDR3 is CASSYTRDRAEQYF. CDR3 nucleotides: TGCGCCAGCAGCTACACCCGGGACAGGGCCGAGCAGTACTTC.

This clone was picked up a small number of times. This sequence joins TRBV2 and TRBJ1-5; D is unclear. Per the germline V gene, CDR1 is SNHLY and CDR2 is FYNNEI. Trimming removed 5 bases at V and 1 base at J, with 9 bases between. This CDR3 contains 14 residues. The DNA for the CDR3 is TGTGCCAGCAGTTCGCCGAGCAGCAATCAGCCCCAGCATTTT. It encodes CASSSPSSNQPQHF.

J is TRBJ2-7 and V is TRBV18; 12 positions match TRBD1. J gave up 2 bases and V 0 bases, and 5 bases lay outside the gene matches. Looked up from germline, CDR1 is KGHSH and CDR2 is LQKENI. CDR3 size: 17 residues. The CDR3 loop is CASSPPGQGATTYEQYF. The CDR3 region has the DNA TGTGCCAGCTCACCACCGGGACAGGGGGCCACAACCTACGAGCAGTACTTC.

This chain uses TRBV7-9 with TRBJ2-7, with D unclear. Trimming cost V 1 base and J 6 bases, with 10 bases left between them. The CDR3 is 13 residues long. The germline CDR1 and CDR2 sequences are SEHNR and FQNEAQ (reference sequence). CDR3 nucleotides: TGTGCCAGCAGCTTAGGGAGTACGGCCGAGCAGTACTTC. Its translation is CASSLGSTAEQYF.

CDR3 sequence: CASSIGTREQYF. The DNA for the CDR3 is TGTGCCAGTAGTATCGGGACTCGCGAGCAGTACTTC. The V and J genes are TRBV19 and TRBJ2-7; D perhaps matches TRBD2 (6 bases). V was pared by 3 bases and J by 6 bases, with 9 bases between. The CDR3 is 12 amino acids. Germline CDR1 reads LNHDA; CDR2 reads SQIVND (reference sequence).

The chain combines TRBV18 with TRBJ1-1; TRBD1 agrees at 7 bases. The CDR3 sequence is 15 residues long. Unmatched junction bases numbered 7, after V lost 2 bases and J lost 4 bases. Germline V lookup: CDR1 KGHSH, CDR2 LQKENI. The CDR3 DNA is TGTGCCAGCTCACCATACGACAGGGTGGGCACTGAAGCTTTCTTT. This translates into CASSPYDRVGTEAFF.

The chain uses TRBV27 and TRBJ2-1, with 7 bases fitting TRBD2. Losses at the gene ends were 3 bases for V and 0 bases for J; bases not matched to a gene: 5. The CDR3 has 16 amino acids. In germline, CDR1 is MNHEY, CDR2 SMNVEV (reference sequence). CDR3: CASSLIAGRSYNEQFF. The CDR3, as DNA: TGTGCCAGCAGTTTGATAGCGGGTCGCTCCTACAATGAGCAGTTCTTC.

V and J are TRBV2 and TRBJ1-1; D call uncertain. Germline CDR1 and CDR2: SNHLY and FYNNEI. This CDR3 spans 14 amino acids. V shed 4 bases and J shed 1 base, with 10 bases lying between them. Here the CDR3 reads CASSVQTRNTEAFF. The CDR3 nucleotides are TGTGCCAGCAGTGTTCAAACAAGGAACACTGAAGCTTTCTTT.

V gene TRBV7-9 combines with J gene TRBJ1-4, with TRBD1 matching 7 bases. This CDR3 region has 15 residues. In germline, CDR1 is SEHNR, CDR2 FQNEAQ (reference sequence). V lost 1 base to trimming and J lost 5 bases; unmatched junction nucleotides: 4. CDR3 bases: TGTGCCAGCAGCTTAGGAGGGGGACAGAATGAAAAACTGTTTTTT. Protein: CASSLGGGQNEKLFF.

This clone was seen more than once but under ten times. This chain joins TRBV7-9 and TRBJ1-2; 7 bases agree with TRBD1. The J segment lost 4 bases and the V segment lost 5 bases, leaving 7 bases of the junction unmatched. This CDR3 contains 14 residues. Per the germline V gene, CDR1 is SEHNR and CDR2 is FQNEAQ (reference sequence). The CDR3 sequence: CASSASTGTYGYTF. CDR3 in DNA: TGTGCCAGCAGCGCCTCGACAGGGACCTATGGCTACACCTTC.

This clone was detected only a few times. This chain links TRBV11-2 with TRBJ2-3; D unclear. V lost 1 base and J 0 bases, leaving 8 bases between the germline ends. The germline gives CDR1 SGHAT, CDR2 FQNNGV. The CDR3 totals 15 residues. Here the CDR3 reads CASSLGPVSTDTQYF. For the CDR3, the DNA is TGTGCCAGCAGCTTAGGTCCGGTTAGCACAGATACGCAGTATTTT.

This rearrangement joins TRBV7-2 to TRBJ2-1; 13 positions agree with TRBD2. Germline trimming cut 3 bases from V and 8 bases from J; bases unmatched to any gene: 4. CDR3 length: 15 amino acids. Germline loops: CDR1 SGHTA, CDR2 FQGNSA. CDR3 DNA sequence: TGTGCCAGCAGCTTGACTAGCGGGAGGCGCGATGAGCAGTTCTTC. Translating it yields CASSLTSGRRDEQFF.

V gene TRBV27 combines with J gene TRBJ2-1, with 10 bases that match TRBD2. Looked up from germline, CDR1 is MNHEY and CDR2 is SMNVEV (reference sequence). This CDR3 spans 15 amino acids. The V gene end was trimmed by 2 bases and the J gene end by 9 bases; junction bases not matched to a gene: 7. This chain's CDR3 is CASSLKASGSLEQFF. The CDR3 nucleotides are TGTGCCAGCAGTTTAAAGGCTAGCGGGAGCCTTGAGCAGTTCTTC.

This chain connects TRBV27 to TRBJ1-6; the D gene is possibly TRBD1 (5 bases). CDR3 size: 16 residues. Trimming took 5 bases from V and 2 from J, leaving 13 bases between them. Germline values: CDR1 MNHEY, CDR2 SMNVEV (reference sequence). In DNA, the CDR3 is TGTGCCAGCAGTATAGAAGGGGTAACCTATAATTCACCCCTCCACTTT. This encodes CASSIEGVTYNSPLHF.

The chain's CDR3 is CASASRQYNNYGYTF. CDR3 nucleotide sequence: TGTGCCAGCGCCAGTCGACAGTACAATAACTATGGCTACACCTTC. The gene calls are TRBV6-6 and TRBJ1-2; D may be TRBD1 (5 bases). This CDR3 has 15 amino acids. CDR1 MNHNY and CDR2 SVGAGI come from the germline V gene (reference sequence). Between the trimmed V and J ends, which lost 8 bases and 1 base, there was a span of 17 bases.

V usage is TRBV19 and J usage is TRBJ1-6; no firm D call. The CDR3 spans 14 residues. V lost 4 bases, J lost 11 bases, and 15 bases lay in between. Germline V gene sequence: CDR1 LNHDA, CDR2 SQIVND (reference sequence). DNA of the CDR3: TGTGCCAGTAGTAGCCGGGATTATAGTCCACCCCTCCACTTT. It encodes CASSSRDYSPPLHF.

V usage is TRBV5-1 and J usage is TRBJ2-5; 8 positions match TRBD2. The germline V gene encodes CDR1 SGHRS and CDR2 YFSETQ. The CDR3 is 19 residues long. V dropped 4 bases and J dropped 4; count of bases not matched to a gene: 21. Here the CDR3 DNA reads TGCGCCAGCAGCCGGGGACCGGCGGGAACCGGGAGGGCCCGAGAGACCCAGTACTTC. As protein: CASSRGPAGTGRARETQYF. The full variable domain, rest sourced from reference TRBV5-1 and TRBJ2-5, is KAGVTQTPRYLIKTRGQQVTLSCSPISGHRSVSWYQQTPGQGLQFLFEYFSETQRNKGNFPGRFSGRQFSNSRSEMNVSTLELGDSALYLCASSRGPAGTGRARETQYFGPGTRLLVL.

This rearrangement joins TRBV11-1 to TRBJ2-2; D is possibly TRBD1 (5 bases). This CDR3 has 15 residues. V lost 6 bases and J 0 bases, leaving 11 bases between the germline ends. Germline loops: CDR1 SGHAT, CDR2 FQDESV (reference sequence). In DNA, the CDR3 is TGTGCCAGCAGAGAGGACACGACGAACACCGGGGAGCTGTTTTTT. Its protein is CASREDTTNTGELFF.

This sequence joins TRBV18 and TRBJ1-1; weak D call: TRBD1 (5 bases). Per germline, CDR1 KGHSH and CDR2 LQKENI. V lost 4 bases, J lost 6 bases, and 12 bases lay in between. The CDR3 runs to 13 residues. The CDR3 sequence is CASSLDRISEAFF. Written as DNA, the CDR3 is TGTGCCAGCTCACTAGACAGAATCTCTGAAGCTTTCTTT.

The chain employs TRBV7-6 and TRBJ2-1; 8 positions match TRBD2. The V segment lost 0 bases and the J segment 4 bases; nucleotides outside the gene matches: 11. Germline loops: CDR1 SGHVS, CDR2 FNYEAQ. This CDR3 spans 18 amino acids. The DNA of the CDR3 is TGTGCCAGCAGCTTAGCGACGGGCAGCGGGAGAGGTTACAATGAGCAGTTCTTC. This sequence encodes CASSLATGSGRGYNEQFF.

The CDR3 loop is CASSKGGEGRDTEAFF. Written as DNA, the CDR3 is TGTGCCAGCAGTAAAGGAGGGGAGGGAAGAGACACTGAAGCTTTCTTT. The chain carries TRBV6-1 and TRBJ1-1; D perhaps matches TRBD1 (5 bases). This CDR3 has 16 amino acids. CDR1 and CDR2 (germline): MNHNS, SASEGT. With 5 bases removed from V and 3 bases from J, the gap between germline ends came to 19 bases.

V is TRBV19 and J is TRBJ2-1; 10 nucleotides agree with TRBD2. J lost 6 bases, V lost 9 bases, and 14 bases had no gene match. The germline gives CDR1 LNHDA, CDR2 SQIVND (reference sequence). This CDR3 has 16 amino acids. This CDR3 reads CASTGLAAGRANEQFF. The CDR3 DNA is TGTGCCAGCACCGGACTAGCGGCCGGGAGGGCCAATGAGCAGTTCTTC.

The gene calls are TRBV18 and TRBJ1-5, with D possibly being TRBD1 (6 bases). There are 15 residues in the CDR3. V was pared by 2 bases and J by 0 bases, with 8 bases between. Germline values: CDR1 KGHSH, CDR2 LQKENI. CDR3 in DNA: TGTGCCAGCTCACCAGGGGGCGTTAGCAATCAGCCCCAGCATTTT. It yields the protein CASSPGGVSNQPQHF.

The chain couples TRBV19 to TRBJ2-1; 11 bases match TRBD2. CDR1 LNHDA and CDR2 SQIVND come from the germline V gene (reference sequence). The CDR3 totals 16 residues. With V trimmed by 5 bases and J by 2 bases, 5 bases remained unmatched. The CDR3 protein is CASSHQTSGTYNEQFF. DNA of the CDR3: TGTGCCAGTAGTCACCAGACTAGCGGGACCTACAATGAGCAGTTCTTC.

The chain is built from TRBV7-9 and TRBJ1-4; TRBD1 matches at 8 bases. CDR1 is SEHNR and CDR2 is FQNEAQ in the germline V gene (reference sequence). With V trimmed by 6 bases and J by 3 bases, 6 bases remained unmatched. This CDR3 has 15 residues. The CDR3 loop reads CASSSGTGPNEKLFF. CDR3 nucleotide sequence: TGTGCCAGCAGTTCCGGGACAGGACCTAATGAAAAACTGTTTTTT.